Listed below are T cell receptor beta chains from one sample, sequenced in a study of cytomegalovirus exposure and HLA in healthy donors. TCRdb's table, derived via immunoSEQ multiplex PCR, lists solely in-frame clones and lacks some. The sample comprises roughly 200,000 clones, 79% of which are singletons, and approximately 1.4% rests with the top ten. Sequencing used PBMCs. All receptors come from a girl aged 10 to 17 in good health and CMV-seropositive. CDR3s include the opening cysteine and the closing phenylalanine or tryptophan. The order of the fields is J gene, D gene, clone size, V gene, CDR3 protein, CDR3 DNA. D genes are given only for firm matches. Expanded clones get a size class; other rows say once, few or many, or leave the size out.

J: TRBJ2-5; D: TRBD2; size: NA; V: TRBV11-2; CDR3: CASSSTSGGAGETQYF; DNA: TGTGCCAGCAGCTCAACTAGCGGGGGGGCTGGGGAGACCCAGTACTTC
J: TRBJ1-1; D: NA; size: NA; V: TRBV6-5; CDR3: CASSYGGRETFF; DNA: TGTGCCAGCAGTTACGGCGGGCGCGAAACTTTCTTT
J: TRBJ1-1; D: NA; size: NA; V: TRBV19; CDR3: CASSLFRGNTEAFF; DNA: TGTGCCAGTAGCCTTTTCAGGGGGAACACTGAAGCTTTCTTT
J: TRBJ2-3; D: TRBD2; size: NA; V: TRBV9; CDR3: CASSAGQSGGPTDTQYF; DNA: TGTGCCAGCAGCGCGGGGCAGAGCGGGGGGCCCACAGATACGCAGTATTTT
J: TRBJ1-1; D: TRBD1; size: NA; V: TRBV14; CDR3: CASSQTPGQGLYKAFF; DNA: TGTGCCAGCAGCCAAACCCCGGGACAGGGTCTTTATAAAGCTTTCTTT
J: TRBJ1-2; D: NA; size: NA; V: TRBV5-4; CDR3: CASSLAREYGYTF; DNA: TGTGCCAGCAGCTTGGCCAGGGAATATGGCTACACCTTC
J: TRBJ2-7; D: TRBD1; size: once; V: TRBV4-1; CDR3: CASSLFGQGKRGEQYF; DNA: TGCGCCAGCAGCCTCTTTGGACAGGGGAAACGAGGGGAGCAGTACTTC
J: TRBJ2-2; D: TRBD1; size: NA; V: TRBV10-3; CDR3: CAISRTGGADTGELFF; DNA: TGTGCCATCAGTCGAACAGGGGGCGCAGACACCGGGGAGCTGTTTTTT
J: TRBJ2-7; D: NA; size: few; V: TRBV18; CDR3: CASSPRELYEQYF; DNA: TGTGCCAGCTCACCTCGGGAGCTTTACGAGCAGTACTTC
J: TRBJ2-7; D: TRBD1; size: few; V: TRBV7-9; CDR3: CASSYPGQYSYEQYF; DNA: TGTGCCAGCAGTTACCCGGGACAGTACTCCTACGAGCAGTACTTC
J: TRBJ2-1; D: TRBD2; size: NA; V: TRBV2; CDR3: CASRISGGSYNEQFF; DNA: TGTGCCAGCAGGATTAGCGGGGGCTCCTACAATGAGCAGTTCTTC